One sample yielded the 10 T cell receptor beta chains listed below, sequenced in a study of cytomegalovirus exposure and HLA in healthy donors. Primers: 60 Vbeta forward and 13 Jbeta reverse. TCRdb's copy holds only in-frame clones and misses some; the assay was immunoSEQ multiplex PCR. The sample holds approximately 150,000 clones, roughly 78% seen once. The sequenced sample consisted of PBMCs. These receptors came from a woman in her 50s in good health and CMV-seropositive.

The chain links TRBV6-6 to TRBJ1-5, with TRBD1 matching over 8 bases. Germline assignment: CDR1 MNHNY and CDR2 SVGAGI (reference sequence). The CDR3 contains 13 residues. Written as DNA, the CDR3 is TGTGCTGGGGGCAGGGGGCTAAATCAGCCCCAGCATTTT. Residues: CAGGRGLNQPQHF.

The chain links TRBV29-1 to TRBJ1-2, with D possibly matching TRBD1 (5 bases). The CDR3 is made up of 12 amino acids. Deletions cut 6 bases from V and 3 bases from J, with 11 bases between. In germline, CDR1 is SQVTM, CDR2 ANQGSEA. This chain's CDR3 is CSVGGPYYGYTF. CDR3 nucleotide sequence: TGCAGCGTGGGGGGACCGTACTATGGCTACACCTTC.

This chain links TRBV2 with TRBJ1-3, with D hard to call. Germline lookup yields CDR1 SNHLY and CDR2 FYNNEI. The V end was cut by 4 bases, the J end by 0 bases, with 10 bases between. The CDR3 has 15 residues. The CDR3 region has the DNA TGTGCCAGCAGTGGGAACAGTTTCTCTGGAAACACCATATATTTT. Translated, it gives CASSGNSFSGNTIYF.

The rearrangement joins TRBV19 to TRBJ1-1, with 8 bases lining up with TRBD1. Germline V gene sequence: CDR1 LNHDA, CDR2 SQIVND (reference sequence). The CDR3 is made up of 14 amino acids. V was pared by 6 bases and J by 4 bases, with 7 bases of the junction left unmatched. The CDR3 sequence is CASSTTGGGTEAFF. DNA of the CDR3: TGTGCCAGTAGCACAACAGGGGGTGGCACTGAAGCTTTCTTT.

V gene TRBV12-5 combines with J gene TRBJ2-5; possible D gene TRBD1, 6 bases. Germline lookup yields CDR1 LGHNT and CDR2 FRNRAP. The CDR3 has 16 amino acids. The V gene lost 5 bases and the J gene lost 1 base, with 17 bases spanning the gap. In nucleotides, the CDR3 is TGTGCTAGTGGTCCTGAATGGGACACAGTCCAAGAGACCCAGTACTTC. This sequence encodes CASGPEWDTVQETQYF.

The chain joins TRBV7-8 to TRBJ2-3; 7 positions agree with TRBD2. J was trimmed by 3 bases and V by 3 bases; bases with no gene match: 0. This CDR3 is 13 amino acids long. Germline V CDR1 and CDR2: SGHVS, FQNEAQ. CDR3: CASSLGGTDTQYF. The CDR3 DNA sequence: TGTGCCAGCAGCTTGGGGGGGACAGATACGCAGTATTTT.

The chain uses TRBV19 and TRBJ1-4, with TRBD1 matching over 9 bases. J gave up 7 bases and V 1 base, and 7 bases lay outside the gene matches. In germline, CDR1 is LNHDA, CDR2 SQIVND (reference sequence). This CDR3 region has 16 residues. The DNA for the CDR3 is TGTGCCAGTAGTATAGGAGGGACAGGGTGGCGTGAAAAACTGTTTTTT. Residues: CASSIGGTGWREKLFF.

This clone was seen a few times. The chain combines TRBV25-1 with TRBJ1-5; D call uncertain. Per germline, CDR1 MGHDK and CDR2 SYGVNS. The CDR3 sequence is 13 residues long. V was clipped by 3 bases and J by 7 bases, with 10 bases between them. CDR3 sequence: CASSERGNQPQHF. CDR3 DNA sequence: TGTGCCAGCAGTGAGAGAGGGAACCAGCCCCAGCATTTT.

This chain uses TRBV7-6 with TRBJ1-3; 10 bases agree with TRBD1. The V gene end was trimmed by 5 bases and the J gene end by 0 bases; junction bases not matched to a gene: 4. Germline V CDR1 and CDR2: SGHVS, FNYEAQ. The CDR3 is 16 residues long. The CDR3 nucleotides read TGTGCCAGCAGCCCGGGACAGGGGTTCTCTGGAAACACCATATATTTT. Residues: CASSPGQGFSGNTIYF.

This clone turned up a few times. J is TRBJ1-6 and V is TRBV7-6; 7 bases match TRBD1. This CDR3 spans 15 amino acids. V was clipped by 5 bases and J by 7 bases; unmatched bases: 8. Per germline, CDR1 SGHVS and CDR2 FNYEAQ. CDR3: CASSQETGWNSPLHF. In nucleotides, the CDR3 is TGTGCCAGCAGCCAAGAGACAGGGTGGAATTCACCCCTCCACTTT.